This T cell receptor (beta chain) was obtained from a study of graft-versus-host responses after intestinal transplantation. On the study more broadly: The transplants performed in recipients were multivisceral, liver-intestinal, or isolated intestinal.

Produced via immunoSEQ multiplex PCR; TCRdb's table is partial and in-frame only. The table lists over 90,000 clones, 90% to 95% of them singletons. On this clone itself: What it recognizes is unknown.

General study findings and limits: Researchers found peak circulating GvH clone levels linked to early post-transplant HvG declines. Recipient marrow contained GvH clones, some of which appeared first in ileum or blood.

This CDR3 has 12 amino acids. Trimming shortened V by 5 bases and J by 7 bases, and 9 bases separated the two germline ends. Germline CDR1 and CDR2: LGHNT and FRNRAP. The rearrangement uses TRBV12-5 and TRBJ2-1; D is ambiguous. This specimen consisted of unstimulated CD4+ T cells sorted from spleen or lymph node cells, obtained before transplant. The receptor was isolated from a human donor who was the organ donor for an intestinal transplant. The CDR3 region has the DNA TGTGCTAGTGGTCCTACAGAGAATGAGCAGTTCTTC. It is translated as CASGPTENEQFF.